This entry lists 23 T cell receptor beta chains sequenced from one sample in a study of T cell responses to AZD1222 COVID-19 vaccine. Sequencing was performed with immunoSEQ multiplex PCR; in TCRdb, only in-frame clones are kept and a portion is missing. The table records 65,000 to 85,000 clones, 80% of them present only once. The sequencing here drew on peripheral blood, taken 28 days after the second AZD1222 dose. These receptors were taken from an adult who received the AZD1222 COVID-19 vaccine.

This clone was counted a few times. This chain connects TRBV4-1 to TRBJ2-7; a possible D gene is TRBD1 (5 bases). V was pared by 1 base and J by 5 bases, with 15 bases between. Germline assignment: CDR1 MGHRA and CDR2 YSYEKL. The CDR3 has 15 residues. DNA of the CDR3: TGCGCCAGCAGCCAAGTTACAGGTCTGAAAGACGAGCAGTACTTC. It translates to CASSQVTGLKDEQYF.

V and J are TRBV18 and TRBJ1-2; possibly TRBD1 for D (5 bases). Germline V gene data show CDR1 as KGHSH and CDR2 as LQKENI. Trimming removed 4 bases from V and 0 bases from J, with 12 bases in between. This CDR3 is 15 amino acids long. The CDR3 DNA sequence: TGTGCCAGCTCACAGGGGACCGAAACTAACTATGGCTACACCTTC. Its protein is CASSQGTETNYGYTF. Based on the CDR3 plus reference TRBV18 and TRBJ1-2, the full variable domain is NAGVMQNPRHLVRRRGQEARLRCSPMKGHSHVYWYRQLPEEGLKFMVYLQKENIIDESGMPKERFSAEFPKEGPSILRIQQVVRGDSAAYFCASSQGTETNYGYTFGSGTRLTVV.

The V gene is TRBV6-4, the J gene TRBJ2-3; D is possibly TRBD2 (5 bases). The V gene lost 3 bases and the J gene lost 3 bases, with 7 bases spanning the gap. This CDR3 has 13 residues. Germline V gene sequence: CDR1 MRHNA, CDR2 SNTAGT. The CDR3 coding sequence is TGTGCCAGCAGTGATGAGGGAACAGATACGCAGTATTTT. Encoded protein: CASSDEGTDTQYF.

The V gene is TRBV3-1 (or the pseudogene TRBV3-2), the J gene TRBJ1-2; D call uncertain. Trimming removed 4 bases from V and 2 bases from J, with 11 bases in between. Germline V gene sequence: CDR1 LGHDT, CDR2 YNNKEL (reference sequence). The CDR3 covers 14 residues. Here the CDR3 reads CASSLPGGNYGYTF. The CDR3 DNA reads TGTGCCAGCAGCCTCCCCGGTGGAAACTATGGCTACACCTTC.

This chain uses TRBV10-3 with TRBJ2-3, with D perhaps matching TRBD2 (6 bases). Trimming removed 0 bases from V and 2 bases from J, with 9 bases in between. The CDR3 runs to 15 residues. The V gene's germline CDR1 is ENHRY and CDR2 SYGVKD. The CDR3 nucleotides are TGTGCCATCAGTGAGTCCGGGACTCCCACAGATACGCAGTATTTT. It specifies CAISESGTPTDTQYF.

The V call is TRBV15, the J call TRBJ1-2; 8 bases map to TRBD1. Trimming at V came to 3 bases and at J to 4 bases, leaving 4 bases not matched to a gene. Germline CDR1 reads LNHNV; CDR2 reads YYDKDF (reference sequence). This CDR3 comprises 14 residues. Written as DNA, the CDR3 is TGTGCCACCAGCAGCCAGGGGGCGGGCTATGGCTACACCTTC. Translating it yields CATSSQGAGYGYTF.

The CDR3 protein is CSVEGQANEKLFF. In DNA form, the CDR3 reads TGCAGCGTTGAAGGTCAGGCTAATGAAAAACTGTTTTTT. This sequence joins TRBV29-1 and TRBJ1-4; the D is unclear. Germline values: CDR1 SQVTM, CDR2 ANQGSEA. V lost 1 base to trimming and J lost 3 bases, with 6 bases between them. The CDR3 consists of 13 residues.

V and J are TRBV30 and TRBJ1-5; D is unclear. Germline CDR1 GTSNPN, CDR2 SVGIG (reference sequence). The CDR3 spans 14 residues. V was trimmed by 0 bases and J by 6 bases, leaving 12 bases between them. For the CDR3, the DNA is TGTGCCTGGAGTGTATCGGGGTTGGGTCAGCCCCAGCATTTT. It specifies CAWSVSGLGQPQHF.

This chain joins TRBV3-1 (or the pseudogene TRBV3-2) and TRBJ1-6, with 8 bases matching TRBD1. Losses at the gene ends were 4 bases for V and 9 bases for J; bases not matched to a gene: 5. CDR3 length: 14 residues. Germline CDR1 reads LGHDT; CDR2 reads YNNKEL (reference sequence). In nucleotides, the CDR3 is TGTGCCAGCAGCCCAGGGGGCGCCGGTTCACCCCTCCACTTT. It encodes CASSPGGAGSPLHF.

This sequence joins TRBV4-1 and TRBJ1-4, with 11 bases fitting TRBD1. The CDR3 is made up of 18 amino acids. Germline V CDR1 and CDR2: MGHRA, YSYEKL. J gave up 3 bases and V 5 bases, and 11 bases lay outside the gene matches. The CDR3 nucleotides are TGCGCCAGCAGCTTCCTCCCCGGGACAGGGGGTTCTAATGAAAAACTGTTTTTT. Its translation is CASSFLPGTGGSNEKLFF.

The chain carries TRBV7-8 and TRBJ1-5; D possibly corresponds to TRBD1 (6 bases). The germline V gene encodes CDR1 SGHVS and CDR2 FQNEAQ. The V gene lost 4 bases and the J gene lost 2 bases, with 15 bases spanning the gap. The CDR3 length is 16 residues. Here the CDR3 DNA reads TGTGCCAGCAGCTACCGGACAGTTTTAGGCAATCAGCCCCAGCATTTT. As protein: CASSYRTVLGNQPQHF.

V is TRBV6-6 and J is TRBJ2-1, with D hard to call. CDR3 length: 13 residues. V lost 2 bases and J lost 5, with 7 bases in between. Germline V gives CDR1 MNHNY, CDR2 SVGAGI (reference sequence). The CDR3 spells CASSYNRNNEQFF. DNA of the CDR3: TGTGCCAGCAGTTACAACAGAAACAATGAGCAGTTCTTC.

The gene calls are TRBV5-1 and TRBJ1-2; D possibly corresponds to TRBD1 (5 bases). Trimming removed 4 bases from V and 4 bases from J, with 17 bases in between. Germline CDR1 and CDR2: SGHRS and YFSETQ. The CDR3 length is 15 residues. This CDR3 reads CASSPLPWGGYGYTF. CDR3 bases: TGCGCCAGCAGCCCCCTACCCTGGGGCGGCTATGGCTACACCTTC.

The rearrangement uses TRBV18 and TRBJ1-2; 11 nucleotides match TRBD1. Trimming cost V 2 bases and J 7 bases; bases outside gene matches: 6. CDR1 and CDR2 from the germline V gene are KGHSH and LQKENI. The CDR3 totals 15 residues. The CDR3 bases are TGTGCCAGCTCACCAACGGGACAGGGGGGAAGTGGCTACACCTTC. The encoded protein is CASSPTGQGGSGYTF.

This clone has just a few counts. The rearrangement links TRBV27 to TRBJ1-2; 8 bases agree with TRBD1. The V gene end was trimmed by 5 bases and the J gene end by 2 bases; junction bases not matched to a gene: 4. This CDR3 has 14 amino acids. Germline values: CDR1 MNHEY, CDR2 SMNVEV (reference sequence). The CDR3 DNA follows: TGTGCCAGCAGTCTCAGACAGGGGAACTATGGCTACACCTTC. Translating gives CASSLRQGNYGYTF.

As DNA, the CDR3 is TGTGCCAGCAGTTCCCTCACAGATACGCAGTATTTT. Amino acids: CASSSLTDTQYF. This rearrangement joins TRBV12-3 or TRBV12-4 to TRBJ2-3; D is unresolved. The ends were cut back, 4 bases at V and 2 bases at J, with 4 bases in the middle. The CDR3 length is 12 residues.

The V call is TRBV28, the J call TRBJ1-5, with D perhaps matching TRBD1 (5 bases). Germline-derived CDR1 and CDR2 are MDHEN and SYDVKM. The germline V and J ends were trimmed by 4 bases and 1 base, with 8 bases remaining between them. CDR3 length: 14 residues. The CDR3 DNA sequence: TGTGCCAGCAGTTCAGGGTTGAGCAATCAGCCCCAGCATTTT. It specifies CASSSGLSNQPQHF.

This clone appeared a single time. This sequence joins TRBV29-1 and TRBJ1-6, with 7 bases aligning to TRBD1. Germline values: CDR1 SQVTM, CDR2 ANQGSEA. The CDR3 totals 13 residues. The junction had 6 bases not matched to a gene; V was cut back by 4 bases and J by 9 bases. DNA for the CDR3: TGCAGCGTTGGGACAGGTCCCTCTTCACCCCTCCACTTT. Protein: CSVGTGPSSPLHF.

This clone has a handful of counts. The chain carries TRBV10-2 and TRBJ1-1; D uncertain. The V end was cut by 6 bases, the J end by 12 bases, with 20 bases between. The V gene's germline CDR1 is WSHSY and CDR2 SAAADI. This CDR3 has 13 residues. CDR3 in DNA: TGCGCCAGCAGGGTGAGTTACAACGCTGAGACTTTCTTT. Its protein product is CASRVSYNAETFF.

This chain's CDR3 is CASSLLVQGTDTQYF. DNA for the CDR3: TGTGCCAGCAGCTTACTTGTACAGGGCACAGATACGCAGTATTTT. The chain couples TRBV5-5 to TRBJ2-3; the D gene is possibly TRBD1 (5 bases). The germline V and J ends were trimmed by 2 bases and 1 base, with 11 bases remaining between them. CDR1 SGHKS and CDR2 YYEKEE come from the germline V gene (reference sequence). The CDR3 totals 15 residues.

V is TRBV19 and J is TRBJ2-7, with TRBD2 as a possible D gene (5 bases). V was cut by 0 bases and J by 3 bases, with 15 bases left in between. The CDR3 has 16 residues. CDR1 and CDR2 (germline): LNHDA, SQIVND (reference sequence). CDR3 sequence: CASSIDLPPGGYEQYF. In DNA, the CDR3 is TGTGCCAGTAGTATAGATCTGCCCCCCGGAGGCTACGAGCAGTACTTC. Together with reference TRBV19 and TRBJ2-7, the CDR3 gives the full variable domain: DGGITQSPKYLFRKEGQNVTLSCEQNLNHDAMYWYRQDPGQGLRLIYYSQIVNDFQKGDIAEGYSVSREKKESFPLTVTSAQKNPTAFYLCASSIDLPPGGYEQYFGPGTRLTVT.

The rearrangement uses TRBV10-1 and TRBJ1-4; D is unresolved. Germline CDR1 reads WNHNN; CDR2 reads SYGVQD (reference sequence). The CDR3 contains 17 residues. Between the trimmed V and J ends, which lost 3 bases and 8 bases, there was a span of 22 bases. The CDR3 sequence is CASSEPGNTWHREKLFF. CDR3 sequence (DNA): TGCGCCAGCAGTGAACCCGGGAATACATGGCACCGGGAAAAACTGTTTTTT.

This clone was detected a few times. The chain links TRBV11-2 to TRBJ2-3; D remains unclear. The V gene's germline CDR1 is SGHAT and CDR2 FQNNGV. This CDR3 comprises 16 residues. V was shortened by 5 bases and J by 0 bases, with 15 bases between the two germline ends. CDR3 coding DNA: TGTGCCAGCAGCGAAAGGACGGCCGCCAGCACAGATACGCAGTATTTT. This encodes CASSERTAASTDTQYF.